Listed here is a single T cell receptor (beta chain). The data were taken from a study of blood T cell repertoires in COVID-19. CDR3 length equals 13 residues. Trimming at V came to 6 bases and at J to 1 base, leaving 6 bases not matched to a gene. CDR1 SQVTM and CDR2 ANQGSEA come from the germline V gene. Repertoires were generated with immunoSEQ multiplex PCR, while TCRdb's copy carries only in-frame clones and drops some. Of 200,000 to 300,000 clones listed, roughly 85% are singletons. The sequence came from a man aged 45-65 years with COVID-19, enrolled during active disease. This chain joins TRBV29-1 and TRBJ2-7, with 7 bases that match TRBD1. Material: peripheral blood. In DNA, the CDR3 is TGCAGCGTCCGGGACAGCGGATCCTACGAGCAGTACTTC. Protein product: CSVRDSGSYEQYF.